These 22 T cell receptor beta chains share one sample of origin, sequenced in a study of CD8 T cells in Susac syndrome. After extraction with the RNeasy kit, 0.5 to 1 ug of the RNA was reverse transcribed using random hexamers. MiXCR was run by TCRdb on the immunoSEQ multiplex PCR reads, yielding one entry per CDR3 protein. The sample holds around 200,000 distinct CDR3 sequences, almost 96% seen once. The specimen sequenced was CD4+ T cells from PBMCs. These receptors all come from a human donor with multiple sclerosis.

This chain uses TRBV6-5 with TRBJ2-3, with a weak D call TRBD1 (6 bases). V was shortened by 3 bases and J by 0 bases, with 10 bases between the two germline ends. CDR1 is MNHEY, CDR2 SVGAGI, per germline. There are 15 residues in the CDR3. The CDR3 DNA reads TGTGCCAGCAGTTATACAGGGTCCAGCACAGATACGCAGTATTTT. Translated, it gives CASSYTGSSTDTQYF.

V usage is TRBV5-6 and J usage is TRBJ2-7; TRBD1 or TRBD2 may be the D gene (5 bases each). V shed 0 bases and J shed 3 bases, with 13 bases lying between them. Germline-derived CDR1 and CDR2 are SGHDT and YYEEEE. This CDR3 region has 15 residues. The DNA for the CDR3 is TGTGCCAGCAGCTTGGGGCAGGGACGGGGCTACGAGCAGTACTTC. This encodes CASSLGQGRGYEQYF.

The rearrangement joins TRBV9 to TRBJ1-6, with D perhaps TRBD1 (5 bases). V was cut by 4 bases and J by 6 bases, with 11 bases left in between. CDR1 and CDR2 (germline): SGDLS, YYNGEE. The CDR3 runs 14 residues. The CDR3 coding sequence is TGTGCCAGCAGCCCTCAGGGCAGTAATTCACCCCTCCACTTT. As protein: CASSPQGSNSPLHF.

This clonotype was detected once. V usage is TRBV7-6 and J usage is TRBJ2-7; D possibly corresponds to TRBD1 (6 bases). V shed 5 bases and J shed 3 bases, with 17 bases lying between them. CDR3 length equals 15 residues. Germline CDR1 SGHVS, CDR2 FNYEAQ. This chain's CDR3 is CASSRTGSPNYEQYF. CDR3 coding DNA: TGTGCCAGCAGCCGTACAGGGTCCCCAAACTACGAGCAGTACTTC.

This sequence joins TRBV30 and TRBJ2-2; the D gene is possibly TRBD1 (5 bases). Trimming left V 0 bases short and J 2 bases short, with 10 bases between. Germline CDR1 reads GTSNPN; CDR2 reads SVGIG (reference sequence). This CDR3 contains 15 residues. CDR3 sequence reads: CAWSVRQRNTGELFF. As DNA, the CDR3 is TGTGCCTGGAGTGTACGACAGAGAAACACCGGGGAGCTGTTTTTT.

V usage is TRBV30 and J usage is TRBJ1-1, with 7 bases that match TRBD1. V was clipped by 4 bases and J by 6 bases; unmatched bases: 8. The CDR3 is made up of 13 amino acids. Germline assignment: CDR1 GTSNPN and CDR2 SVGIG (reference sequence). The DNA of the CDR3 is TGTGCCTGGACAGGCAGGGGGTTGCCTGAAGCTTTCTTT. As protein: CAWTGRGLPEAFF.

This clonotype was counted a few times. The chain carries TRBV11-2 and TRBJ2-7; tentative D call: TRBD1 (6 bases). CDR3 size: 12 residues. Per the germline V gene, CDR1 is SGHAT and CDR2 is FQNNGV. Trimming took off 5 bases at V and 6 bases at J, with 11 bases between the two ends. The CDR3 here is CASSPDRTEQYF. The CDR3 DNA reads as TGTGCCAGCAGCCCCGACAGGACCGAGCAGTACTTC.

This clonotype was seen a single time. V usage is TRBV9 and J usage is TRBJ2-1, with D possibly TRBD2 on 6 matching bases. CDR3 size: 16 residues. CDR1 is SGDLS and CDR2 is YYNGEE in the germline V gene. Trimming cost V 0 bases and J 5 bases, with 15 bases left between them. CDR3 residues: CASSVGGLAADNEQFF. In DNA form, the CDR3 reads TGTGCCAGCAGCGTAGGGGGGTTAGCGGCCGACAATGAGCAGTTCTTC.

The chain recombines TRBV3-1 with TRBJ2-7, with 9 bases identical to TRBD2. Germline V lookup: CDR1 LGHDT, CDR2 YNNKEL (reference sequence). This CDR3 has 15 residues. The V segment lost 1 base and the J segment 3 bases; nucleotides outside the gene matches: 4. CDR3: CASSQVRGGLYEQYF. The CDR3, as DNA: TGTGCCAGCAGCCAAGTGCGGGGGGGCCTCTACGAGCAGTACTTC.

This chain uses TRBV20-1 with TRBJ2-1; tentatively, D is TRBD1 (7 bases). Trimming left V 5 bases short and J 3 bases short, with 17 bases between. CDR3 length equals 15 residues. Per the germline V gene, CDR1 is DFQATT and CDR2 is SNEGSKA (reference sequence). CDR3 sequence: CSALTGRGNYNEQFF. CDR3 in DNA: TGCAGTGCTCTGACAGGGCGGGGTAACTACAATGAGCAGTTCTTC.

The CDR3 protein is CATIGDTDTQYF. As DNA, the CDR3 is TGTGCCACCATCGGGGACACAGATACGCAGTATTTT. The V call is TRBV24-1, the J call TRBJ2-3; weak D call: TRBD2 (5 bases). Germline V gene data show CDR1 as KGHDR and CDR2 as SFDVKD. Trimming removed 8 bases from V and 2 bases from J, with 7 bases in between. This CDR3 has 12 residues.

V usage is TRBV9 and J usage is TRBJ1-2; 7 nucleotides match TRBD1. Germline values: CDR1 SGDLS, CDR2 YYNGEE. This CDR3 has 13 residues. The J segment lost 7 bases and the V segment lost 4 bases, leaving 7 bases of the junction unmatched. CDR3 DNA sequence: TGTGCCAGCAGCCCTGGCAGGGGGTCTGGCTACACCTTC. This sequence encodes CASSPGRGSGYTF.

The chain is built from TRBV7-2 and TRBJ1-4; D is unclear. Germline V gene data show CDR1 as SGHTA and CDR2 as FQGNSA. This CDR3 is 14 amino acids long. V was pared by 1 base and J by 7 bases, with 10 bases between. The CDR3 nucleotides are TGTGCCAGCAGCTTAGGGTTCCAAGGTGAAAAACTGTTTTTT. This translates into CASSLGFQGEKLFF. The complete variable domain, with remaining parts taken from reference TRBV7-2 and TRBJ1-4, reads GAGVSQSPSNKVTEKGKDVELRCDPISGHTALYWYRQSLGQGLEFLIYFQGNSAPDKSGLPSDRFSAERTGGSVSTLTIQRTQQEDSAVYLCASSLGFQGEKLFFGSGTQLSVL.

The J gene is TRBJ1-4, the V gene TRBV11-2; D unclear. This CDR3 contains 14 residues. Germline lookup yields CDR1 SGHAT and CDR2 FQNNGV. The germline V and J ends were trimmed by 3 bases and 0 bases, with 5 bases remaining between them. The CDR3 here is CASSFSATNEKLFF. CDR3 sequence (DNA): TGTGCCAGCAGCTTCAGTGCAACTAATGAAAAACTGTTTTTT.

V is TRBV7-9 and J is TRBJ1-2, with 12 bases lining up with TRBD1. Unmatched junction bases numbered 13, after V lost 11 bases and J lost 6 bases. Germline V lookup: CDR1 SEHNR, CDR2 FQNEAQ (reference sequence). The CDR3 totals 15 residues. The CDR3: CAGTTGTGGADGYTF. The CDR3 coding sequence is TGTGCCGGAACAACGGGGACAGGGGGCGCGGATGGCTACACCTTC.

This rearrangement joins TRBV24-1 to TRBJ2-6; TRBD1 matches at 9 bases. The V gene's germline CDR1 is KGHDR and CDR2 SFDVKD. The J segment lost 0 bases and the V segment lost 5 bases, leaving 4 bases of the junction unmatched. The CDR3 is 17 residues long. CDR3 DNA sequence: TGTGCCACCAGTGCGACAGGGGGACACTCTGGGGCCAACGTCCTGACTTTC. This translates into CATSATGGHSGANVLTF.

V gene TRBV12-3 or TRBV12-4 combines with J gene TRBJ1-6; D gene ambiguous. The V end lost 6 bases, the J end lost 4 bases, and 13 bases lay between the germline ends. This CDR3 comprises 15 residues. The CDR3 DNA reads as TGTGCCAGCAGGATTACAGCCCTTTATAATTCACCCCTCCACTTT. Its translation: CASRITALYNSPLHF.

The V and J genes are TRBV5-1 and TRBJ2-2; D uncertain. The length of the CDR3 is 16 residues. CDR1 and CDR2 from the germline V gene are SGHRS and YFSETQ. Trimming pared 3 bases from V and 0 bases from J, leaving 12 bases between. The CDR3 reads CASSSRVGANTGELFF. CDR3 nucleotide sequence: TGCGCCAGCAGCTCCCGTGTGGGTGCGAACACCGGGGAGCTGTTTTTT.

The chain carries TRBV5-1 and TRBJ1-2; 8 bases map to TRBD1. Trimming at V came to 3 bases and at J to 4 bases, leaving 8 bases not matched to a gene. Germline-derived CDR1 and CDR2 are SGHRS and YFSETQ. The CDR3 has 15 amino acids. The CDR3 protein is CASSSGQGDGYGYTF. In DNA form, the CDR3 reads TGCGCCAGCAGCTCCGGACAGGGTGATGGCTATGGCTACACCTTC.

CDR3 loop: CSVMTGVMAGELFF. The CDR3 DNA is TGCAGCGTCATGACAGGGGTAATGGCCGGGGAGCTGTTTTTT. The V gene is TRBV29-1, the J gene TRBJ2-2, with 8 positions matching TRBD1. This CDR3 spans 14 amino acids. Germline CDR1 is SQVTM and CDR2 is ANQGSEA. Germline trimming cut 6 bases from V and 6 bases from J; bases unmatched to any gene: 9.

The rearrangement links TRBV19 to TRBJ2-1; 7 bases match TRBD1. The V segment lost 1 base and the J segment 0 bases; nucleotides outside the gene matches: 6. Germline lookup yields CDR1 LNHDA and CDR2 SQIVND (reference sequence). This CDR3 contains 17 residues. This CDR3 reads CASSIGLQGSSYNEQFF. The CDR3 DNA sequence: TGTGCCAGTAGTATAGGGCTACAGGGGAGCTCCTACAATGAGCAGTTCTTC.

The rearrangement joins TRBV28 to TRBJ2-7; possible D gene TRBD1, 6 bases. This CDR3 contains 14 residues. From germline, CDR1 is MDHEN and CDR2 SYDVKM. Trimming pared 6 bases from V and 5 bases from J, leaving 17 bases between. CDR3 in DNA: TGTGCCAGCAGGTCACAGGGTTTTATGGACGAGCAGTACTTC. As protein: CASRSQGFMDEQYF.